Sequencing of this T cell receptor beta chain was carried out in a study of Ad26.COV2.S vaccination and SARS-CoV-2 variants. On the study more broadly: Ad26.COV2.S shots went into the muscle once or twice, 56 days apart. Study outcomes and limitations: Non-spike TCR breadth did not differ much between vaccine and placebo recipients.

As to this clone: As yet, its antigen is unknown.

This CDR3 region has 13 residues. Germline CDR1 is MNHEY and CDR2 is SVGEGT. With 4 bases removed from V and 3 bases from J, the gap between germline ends came to 9 bases. The method was immunoSEQ multiplex PCR; TCRdb's version includes in-frame clones alone and lacks a portion of them. The sample contains about 280,000 clones, around 87% of which appear only once. The treatment here: around 19 received Ad26.COV2.S at low or high dose, single or two shots; 5 received placebo; per-sample allocation not given. Vaccine and placebo recipients were sampled on day 63 after the first injection. This adult donor, from Boston, was 18-55 years old.

The source of this sequence is a person aged 18 to 59 who received the Ad26.COV2.S COVID-19 vaccine or a placebo. This chain links TRBV6-2 or TRBV6-3 with TRBJ1-1; possible D gene TRBD1, 5 bases. Sequencing was performed on peripheral blood, taken in a trial of Ad26.COV2.S vaccine versus placebo. CDR3 sequence (DNA): TGTGCCAGCAGTTGGCAGGGTTACACTGAAGCTTTCTTT. Residues: CASSWQGYTEAFF.